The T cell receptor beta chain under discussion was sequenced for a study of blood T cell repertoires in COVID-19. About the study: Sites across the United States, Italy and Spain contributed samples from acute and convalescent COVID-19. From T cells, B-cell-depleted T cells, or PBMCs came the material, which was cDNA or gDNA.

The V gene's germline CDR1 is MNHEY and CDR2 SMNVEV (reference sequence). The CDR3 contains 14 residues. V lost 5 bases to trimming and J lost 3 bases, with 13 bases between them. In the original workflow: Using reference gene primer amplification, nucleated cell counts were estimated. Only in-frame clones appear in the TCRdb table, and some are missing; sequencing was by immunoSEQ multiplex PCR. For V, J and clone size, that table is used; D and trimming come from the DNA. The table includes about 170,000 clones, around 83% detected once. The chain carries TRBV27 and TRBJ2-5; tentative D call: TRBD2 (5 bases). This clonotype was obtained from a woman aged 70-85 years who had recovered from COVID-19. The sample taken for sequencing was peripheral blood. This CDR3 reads CASSLQSGKETQYF. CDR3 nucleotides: TGTGCCAGCAGTCTCCAATCCGGGAAAGAGACCCAGTACTTC.